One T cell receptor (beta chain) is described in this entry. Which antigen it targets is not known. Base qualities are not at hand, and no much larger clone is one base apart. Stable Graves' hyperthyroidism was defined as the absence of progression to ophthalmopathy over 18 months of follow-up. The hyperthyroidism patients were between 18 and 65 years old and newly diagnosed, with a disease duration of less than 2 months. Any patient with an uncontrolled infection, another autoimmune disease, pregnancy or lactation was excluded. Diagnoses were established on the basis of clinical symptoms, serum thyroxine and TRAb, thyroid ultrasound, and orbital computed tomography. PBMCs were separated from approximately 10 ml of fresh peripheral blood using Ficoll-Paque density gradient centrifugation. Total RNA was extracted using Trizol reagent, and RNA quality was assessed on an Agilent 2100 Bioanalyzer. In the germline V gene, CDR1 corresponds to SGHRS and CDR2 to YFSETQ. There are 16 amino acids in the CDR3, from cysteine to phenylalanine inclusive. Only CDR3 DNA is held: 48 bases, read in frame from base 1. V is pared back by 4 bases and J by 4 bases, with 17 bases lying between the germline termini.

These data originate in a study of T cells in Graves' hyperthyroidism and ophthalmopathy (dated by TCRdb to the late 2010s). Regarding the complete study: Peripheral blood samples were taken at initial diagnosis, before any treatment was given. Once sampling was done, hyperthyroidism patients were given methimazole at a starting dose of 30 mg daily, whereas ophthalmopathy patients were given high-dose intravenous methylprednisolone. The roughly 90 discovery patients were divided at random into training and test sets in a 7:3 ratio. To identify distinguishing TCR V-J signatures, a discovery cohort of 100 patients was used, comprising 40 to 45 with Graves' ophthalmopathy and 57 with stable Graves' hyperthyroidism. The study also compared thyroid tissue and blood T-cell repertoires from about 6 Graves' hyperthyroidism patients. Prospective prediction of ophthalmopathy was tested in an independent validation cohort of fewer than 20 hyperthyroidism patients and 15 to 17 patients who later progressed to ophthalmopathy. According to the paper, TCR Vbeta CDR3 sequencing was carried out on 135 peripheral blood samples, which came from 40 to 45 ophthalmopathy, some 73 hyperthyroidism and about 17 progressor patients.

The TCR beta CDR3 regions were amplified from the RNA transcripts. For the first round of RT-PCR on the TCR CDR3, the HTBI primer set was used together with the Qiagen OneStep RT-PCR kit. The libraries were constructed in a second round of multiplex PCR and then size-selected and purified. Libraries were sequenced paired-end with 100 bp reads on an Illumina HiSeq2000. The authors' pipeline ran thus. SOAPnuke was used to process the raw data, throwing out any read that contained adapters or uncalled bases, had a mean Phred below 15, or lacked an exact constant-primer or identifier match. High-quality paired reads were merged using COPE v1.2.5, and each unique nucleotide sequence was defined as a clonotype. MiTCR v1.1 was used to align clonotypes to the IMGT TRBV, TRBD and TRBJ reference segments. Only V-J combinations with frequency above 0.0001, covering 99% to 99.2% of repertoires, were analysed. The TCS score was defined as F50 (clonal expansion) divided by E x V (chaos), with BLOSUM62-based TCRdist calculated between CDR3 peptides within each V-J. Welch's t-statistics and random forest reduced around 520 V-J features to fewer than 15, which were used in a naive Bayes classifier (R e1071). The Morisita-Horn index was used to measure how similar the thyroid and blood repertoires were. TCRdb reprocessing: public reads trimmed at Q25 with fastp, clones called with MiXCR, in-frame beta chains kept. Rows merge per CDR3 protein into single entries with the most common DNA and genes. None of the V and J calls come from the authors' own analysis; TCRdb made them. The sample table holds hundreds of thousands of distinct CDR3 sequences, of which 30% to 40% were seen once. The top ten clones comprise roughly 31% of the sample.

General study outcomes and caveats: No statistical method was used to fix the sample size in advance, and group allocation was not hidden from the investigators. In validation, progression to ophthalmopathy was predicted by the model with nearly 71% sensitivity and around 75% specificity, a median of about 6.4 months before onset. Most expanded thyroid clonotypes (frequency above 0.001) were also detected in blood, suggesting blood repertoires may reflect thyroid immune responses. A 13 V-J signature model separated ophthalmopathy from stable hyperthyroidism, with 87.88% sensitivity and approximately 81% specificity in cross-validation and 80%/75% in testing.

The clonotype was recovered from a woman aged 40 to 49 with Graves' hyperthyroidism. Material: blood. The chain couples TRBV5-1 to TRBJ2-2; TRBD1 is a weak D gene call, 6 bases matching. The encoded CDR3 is CASSDRRAGATGELFF. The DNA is TGCGCCAGCAGCGATCGCAGGGCAGGGGCCACCGGGGAGCTGTTTTTT.